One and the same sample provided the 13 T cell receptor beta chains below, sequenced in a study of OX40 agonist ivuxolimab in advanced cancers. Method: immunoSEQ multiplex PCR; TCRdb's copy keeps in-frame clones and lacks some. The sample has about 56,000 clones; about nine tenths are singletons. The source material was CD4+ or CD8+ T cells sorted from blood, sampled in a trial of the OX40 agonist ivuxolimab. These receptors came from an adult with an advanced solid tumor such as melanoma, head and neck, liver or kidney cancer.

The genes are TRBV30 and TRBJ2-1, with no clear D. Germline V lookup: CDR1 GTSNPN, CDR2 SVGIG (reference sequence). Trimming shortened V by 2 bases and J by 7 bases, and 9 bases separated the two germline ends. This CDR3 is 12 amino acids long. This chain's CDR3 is CAWSLFLNEQFF. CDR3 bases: TGTGCCTGGAGTCTTTTTTTGAATGAGCAGTTCTTC.

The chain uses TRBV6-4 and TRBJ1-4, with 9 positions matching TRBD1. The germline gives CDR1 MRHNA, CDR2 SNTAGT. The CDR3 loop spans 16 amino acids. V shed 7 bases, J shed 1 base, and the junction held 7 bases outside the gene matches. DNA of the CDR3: TGTGCCAGCAATCTTACAGGGGGCGAAACTAATGAAAAACTGTTTTTT. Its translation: CASNLTGGETNEKLFF.

The CDR3 spells CASSEPTRGYEQYF. The CDR3 bases are TGTGCCAGCAGTGAACCCACCCGGGGCTACGAGCAGTACTTC. The rearrangement links TRBV6-5 to TRBJ2-7, with D possibly being TRBD2 (5 bases). V dropped 5 bases and J dropped 3 bases, with 14 bases sitting between them. CDR3 length equals 14 residues. From germline, CDR1 is MNHEY and CDR2 SVGAGI.

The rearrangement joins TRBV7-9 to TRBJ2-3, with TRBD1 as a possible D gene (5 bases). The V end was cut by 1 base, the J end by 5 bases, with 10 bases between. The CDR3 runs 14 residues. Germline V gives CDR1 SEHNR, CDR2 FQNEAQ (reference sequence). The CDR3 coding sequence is TGTGCCAGCAGCTTAGTGCAGGGCTTAGATACGCAGTATTTT. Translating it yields CASSLVQGLDTQYF. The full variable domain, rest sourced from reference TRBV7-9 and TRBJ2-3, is DTGVSQNPRHKITKRGQNVTFRCDPISEHNRLYWYRQTLGQGPEFLTYFQNEAQLEKSRLLSDRFSAERPKGSFSTLEIQRTEQGDSAMYLCASSLVQGLDTQYFGPGTRLTVL.

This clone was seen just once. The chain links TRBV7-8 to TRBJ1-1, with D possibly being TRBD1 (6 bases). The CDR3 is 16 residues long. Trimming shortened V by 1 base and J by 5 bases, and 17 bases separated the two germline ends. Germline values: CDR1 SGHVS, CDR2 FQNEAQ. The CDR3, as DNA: TGTGCCAGCAGCTTAGACTCGGGGGGGCTGGTTACTGAAGCTTTCTTT. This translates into CASSLDSGGLVTEAFF.

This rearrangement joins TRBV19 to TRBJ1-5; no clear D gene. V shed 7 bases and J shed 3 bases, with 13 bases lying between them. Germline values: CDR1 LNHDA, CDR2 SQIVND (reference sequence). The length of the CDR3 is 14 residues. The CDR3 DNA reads TGTGCCAGTACAATTCAAACCACCAATCAGCCCCAGCATTTT. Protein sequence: CASTIQTTNQPQHF.

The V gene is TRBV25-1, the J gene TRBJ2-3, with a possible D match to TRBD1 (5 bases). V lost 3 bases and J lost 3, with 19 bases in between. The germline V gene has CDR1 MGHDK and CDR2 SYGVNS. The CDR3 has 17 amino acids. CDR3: CASSDVQGEWRTDTQYF. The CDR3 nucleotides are TGTGCCAGCAGTGACGTCCAGGGCGAGTGGCGGACAGATACGCAGTATTTT.

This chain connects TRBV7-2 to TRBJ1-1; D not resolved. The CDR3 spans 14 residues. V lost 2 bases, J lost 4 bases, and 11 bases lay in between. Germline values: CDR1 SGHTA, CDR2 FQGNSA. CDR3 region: CASSLFASSTEAFF. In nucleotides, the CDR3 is TGTGCCAGCAGCTTATTCGCGAGTAGCACTGAAGCTTTCTTT.

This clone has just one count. As DNA, the CDR3 is TGTGCCAGCAGTTACTCTGGGAGTAATAATGAAAAACTGTTTTTT. It codes for CASSYSGSNNEKLFF. The chain has TRBV6-5 and TRBJ1-4; D is undetermined. This CDR3 is built from 15 residues. Germline assignment: CDR1 MNHEY and CDR2 SVGAGI. With 0 bases removed from V and 4 bases from J, the gap between germline ends came to 9 bases.

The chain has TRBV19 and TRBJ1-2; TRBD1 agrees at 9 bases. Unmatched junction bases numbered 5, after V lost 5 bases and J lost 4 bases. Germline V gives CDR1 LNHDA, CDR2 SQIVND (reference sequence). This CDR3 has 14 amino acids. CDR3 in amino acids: CASSPGTGSYGYTF. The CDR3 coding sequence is TGTGCCAGTAGTCCCGGGACAGGGTCCTATGGCTACACCTTC. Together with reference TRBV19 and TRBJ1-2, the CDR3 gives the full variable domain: DGGITQSPKYLFRKEGQNVTLSCEQNLNHDAMYWYRQDPGQGLRLIYYSQIVNDFQKGDIAEGYSVSREKKESFPLTVTSAQKNPTAFYLCASSPGTGSYGYTFGSGTRLTVV.

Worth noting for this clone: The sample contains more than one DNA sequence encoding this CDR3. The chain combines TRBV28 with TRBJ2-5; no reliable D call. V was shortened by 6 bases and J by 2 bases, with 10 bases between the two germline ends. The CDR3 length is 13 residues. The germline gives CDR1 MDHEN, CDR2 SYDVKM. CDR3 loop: CASSLLGQETQYF. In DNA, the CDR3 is TGTGCCAGCAGCCTCTTGGGGCAAGAGACCCAGTACTTC.

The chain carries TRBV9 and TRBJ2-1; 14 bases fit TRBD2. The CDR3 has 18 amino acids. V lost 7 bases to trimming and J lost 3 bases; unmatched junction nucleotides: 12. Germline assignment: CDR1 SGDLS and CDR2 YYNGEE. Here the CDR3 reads CASAVTGLAGADYNEQFF. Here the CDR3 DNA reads TGTGCCAGCGCCGTCACGGGACTAGCGGGAGCCGACTACAATGAGCAGTTCTTC. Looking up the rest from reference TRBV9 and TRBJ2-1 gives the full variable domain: DSGVTQTPKHLITATGQRVTLRCSPRSGDLSVYWYQQSLDQGLQFLIQYYNGEERAKGNILERFSAQQFPDLHSELNLSSLELGDSALYFCASAVTGLAGADYNEQFFGPGTRLTVL.

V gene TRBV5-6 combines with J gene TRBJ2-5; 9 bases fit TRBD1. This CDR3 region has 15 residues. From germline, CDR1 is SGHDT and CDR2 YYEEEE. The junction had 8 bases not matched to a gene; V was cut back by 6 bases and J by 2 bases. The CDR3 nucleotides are TGTGCCAGCACCCACGGACAGGGGATACAAGAGACCCAGTACTTC. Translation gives CASTHGQGIQETQYF.